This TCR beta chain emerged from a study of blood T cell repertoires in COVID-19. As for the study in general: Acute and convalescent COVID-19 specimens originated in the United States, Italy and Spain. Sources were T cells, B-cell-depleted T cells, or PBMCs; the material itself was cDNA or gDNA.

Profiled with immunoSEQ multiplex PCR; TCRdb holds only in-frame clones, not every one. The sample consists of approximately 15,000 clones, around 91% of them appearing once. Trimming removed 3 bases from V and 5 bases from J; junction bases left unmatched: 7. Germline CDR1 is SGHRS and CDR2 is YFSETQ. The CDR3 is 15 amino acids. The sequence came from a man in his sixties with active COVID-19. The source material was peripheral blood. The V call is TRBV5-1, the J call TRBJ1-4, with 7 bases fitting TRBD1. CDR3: CASSYQGGLNEKLFF. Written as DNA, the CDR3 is TGCGCCAGCAGCTACCAGGGGGGATTAAATGAAAAACTGTTTTTT.